Following are 20 T cell receptor beta chains from one sample sequenced in a study of breast tumors, draining lymph nodes, adjacent tissues. The lymph nodes were axillary draining lymph nodes from breast cancer patients. TCRdb ran MiXCR on the multiplex PCR reads and lists one entry per CDR3 protein. Here the sample spans 90,000 to 120,000 distinct CDR3 sequences, 20% to 25% being singletons. Source material: axillary lymph node tissue. These TCRs come from a female donor with breast cancer. Some clones in this sample may be carry-over from other donors' samples.

This clonotype was counted ten times or more. This chain joins TRBV10-2 and TRBJ2-5; D might be TRBD2 (7 bases). V lost 2 bases to trimming and J lost 1 base, with 11 bases between them. The germline CDR1 and CDR2 sequences are WSHSY and SAAADI. The CDR3 totals 15 residues. CDR3 region: CASSEGGGPQETQYF. The DNA of the CDR3 is TGCGCCAGCAGTGAGGGGGGGGGGCCCCAAGAGACCCAGTACTTC.

This clonotype was seen many times. The J gene is TRBJ2-3, the V gene TRBV10-3; perhaps TRBD1 as D (6 bases). The CDR3 sequence is 13 residues long. V dropped 8 bases and J dropped 2 bases, with 11 bases sitting between them. Per germline, CDR1 ENHRY and CDR2 SYGVKD. This CDR3 reads CAIRGQFTDTQYF. In DNA form, the CDR3 reads TGTGCCATCCGAGGACAGTTCACAGATACGCAGTATTTT.

This clonotype came up a few times. The V and J genes are TRBV5-1 and TRBJ2-5, with D perhaps matching TRBD1 (5 bases). Germline CDR1 reads SGHRS; CDR2 reads YFSETQ. V shed 1 base and J shed 0 bases, with 10 bases lying between them. The CDR3 covers 15 residues. CDR3 nucleotide sequence: TGCGCCAGCAGCTTGTTGCCAGGGAACCAAGAGACCCAGTACTTC. Protein: CASSLLPGNQETQYF.

This clonotype has ten or more counts. The chain uses TRBV6-1 and TRBJ1-2, with D uncertain. Per germline, CDR1 MNHNS and CDR2 SASEGT. V shed 6 bases and J shed 2 bases, with 10 bases lying between them. CDR3 size: 13 residues. The DNA of the CDR3 is TGTGCCAGCAGCCCCGACAAGAACTATGGCTACACCTTC. Amino acids: CASSPDKNYGYTF.

This clonotype was seen repeatedly, ten times or more. J is TRBJ2-7 and V is TRBV25-1, with D uncertain. Germline V CDR1 and CDR2: MGHDK, SYGVNS. The V end was cut by 4 bases, the J end by 3 bases, with 4 bases between. The CDR3 extends over 11 amino acids. The CDR3 region is CASSVHYEQYF. CDR3 sequence (DNA): TGTGCCAGCAGTGTTCACTACGAGCAGTACTTC.

This clonotype was counted ten times or more. Its ends do not fully match the called genes, so a read error is possible. The gene calls are TRBV19 and TRBJ1-6, with D unresolved. The CDR3 has 14 residues. CDR1 and CDR2 (germline): LNHDA, SQIVND (reference sequence). CDR3 amino acids: CASSIEAAVSPFHF. The CDR3 nucleotides read TGTGCCAGTAGTATAGAAGCGGCAGTATCACCCTTCCACTTT.

This clonotype was detected ten times or more. The chain joins TRBV7-8 to TRBJ2-5, with unresolved D. Between the trimmed V and J ends, which lost 4 bases and 0 bases, there was a span of 3 bases. CDR1 is SGHVS, CDR2 FQNEAQ, per germline. The CDR3 contains 12 residues. The CDR3 region has the DNA TGTGCCAGCAGCTGGTACCAAGAGACCCAGTACTTC. Translating gives CASSWYQETQYF.

This clonotype was seen repeatedly, ten times or more. The chain joins TRBV5-1 to TRBJ1-2; 7 nucleotides agree with TRBD1. The V gene's germline CDR1 is SGHRS and CDR2 YFSETQ. This CDR3 region has 14 residues. V shed 4 bases, J shed 3 bases, and the junction held 6 bases outside the gene matches. This chain's CDR3 is CASSRDRVDYGYTF. CDR3 in DNA: TGCGCCAGCAGCCGCGACAGGGTTGACTATGGCTACACCTTC.

This clonotype was counted ten times or more. The chain links TRBV2 to TRBJ2-3, with D perhaps assigned TRBD1 or TRBD2 (5 bases each). This CDR3 spans 15 amino acids. In germline, CDR1 is SNHLY, CDR2 FYNNEI. V lost 6 bases to trimming and J lost 2 bases, with 15 bases between them. The CDR3 loop reads CASRPGAQNTDTQYF. The CDR3 DNA reads as TGTGCCAGCAGACCCGGGGCCCAGAACACAGATACGCAGTATTTT.

About this clonotype itself: This may be a read error: a much more frequent sequence differs by one nucleotide. Because it lacks the conserved phenylalanine or tryptophan at the end, this CDR3 is likely a read error. V is TRBV12-3 or TRBV12-4 and J is TRBJ2-1; 7 bases agree with TRBD2. V was clipped by 7 bases and J by 9 bases; unmatched bases: 9. CDR3 length equals 13 residues. CDR3 coding DNA: TGTGCCAGCACTCTAAGGGAGGGAATTGAGCAGTTCTCC. It translates to CASTLREGIEQFS.

This clonotype has just a few counts. The chain links TRBV3-1 to TRBJ2-1; TRBD2 agrees at 7 bases. The CDR3 consists of 15 residues. V lost 1 base and J lost 14; bases outside the gene matches: 14. The germline CDR1 and CDR2 sequences are LGHDT and YNNKEL (reference sequence). The chain's CDR3 is CASSQGRRELASKFF. The CDR3 DNA is TGTGCCAGCAGCCAAGGAAGGCGGGAGCTAGCATCTAAGTTCTTC.

Worth noting for this clonotype: A single base separates this from a much larger clone, so it may be a read error. The CDR3 sequence is CASSSSASGSVEQFF. The CDR3 nucleotides read TGTGCCAGCAGCTCGTCGGCTAGCGGGAGTGTTGAGCAGTTCTTC. V is TRBV5-4 and J is TRBJ2-1; 10 bases map to TRBD2. With V trimmed by 3 bases and J by 9 bases, 9 bases remained unmatched. The length of the CDR3 is 15 residues. CDR1 SGHNT and CDR2 YYREEE come from the germline V gene (reference sequence).

The table lists this clonotype with many counts. The chain employs TRBV7-9 and TRBJ2-3; D perhaps matches TRBD2 (5 bases). CDR1 is SEHNR, CDR2 FQNEAQ, per germline (reference sequence). Trimming pared 2 bases from V and 3 bases from J, leaving 21 bases between. This CDR3 spans 18 amino acids. This CDR3 is CASSLLDLSGVGTDTQYF. CDR3 DNA: TGTGCCAGCAGCTTATTGGATCTGAGCGGAGTTGGGACAGATACGCAGTATTTT.

This clonotype was recorded many times. The chain combines TRBV5-4 with TRBJ2-2, with TRBD2 identical over 16 bases. V lost 5 bases and J lost 6; bases outside the gene matches: 10. CDR1 is SGHNT and CDR2 is YYREEE in the germline V gene (reference sequence). This CDR3 region has 18 residues. CDR3 region: CASRTGLAGGPKAGELFF. Written as DNA, the CDR3 is TGTGCCAGCAGGACGGGACTAGCGGGAGGGCCAAAGGCCGGGGAGCTGTTTTTT.

As regards this clonotype: This may come from a read error, since a much larger clone is one base off. The chain combines TRBV20-1 with TRBJ1-4; 8 bases align to TRBD1. The trim removed 6 bases at V and 4 bases at J, leaving 13 bases unmatched. This CDR3 comprises 16 residues. CDR1 DFQATT and CDR2 SNEGSKA come from the germline V gene (reference sequence). The CDR3 spells CSAIGQGGGVNEKLFF. The CDR3 DNA reads as TGCAGTGCCATTGGACAGGGCGGGGGGGTTAATGAAAAACTGTTTTTT.

This clonotype was detected many times. The rearrangement uses TRBV4-2 and TRBJ2-6; 7 nucleotides match TRBD2. The CDR3 spans 17 residues. CDR1 is LGHNA, CDR2 YNFKEQ, per germline. The J segment lost 1 base and the V segment lost 1 base, leaving 4 bases of the junction unmatched. CDR3 loop: CASSQGDYLSGANVLTF. The CDR3 DNA reads as TGTGCCAGCAGCCAAGGGGACTACCTTTCTGGGGCCAACGTCCTGACTTTC.

This clonotype was counted many times. The rearrangement joins TRBV3-1 to TRBJ1-6; D is undetermined. Germline V gene sequence: CDR1 LGHDT, CDR2 YNNKEL (reference sequence). Trimming took 3 bases from V and 8 from J, leaving 14 bases between them. The CDR3 contains 15 residues. CDR3 DNA: TGTGCCAGCAGCCACCGGGCCTCTTCCTATTCACCCCTCCACTTT. Protein product: CASSHRASSYSPLHF.

Worth noting for this clonotype: This could be a read error, since a much larger clone is one nucleotide away. The chain couples TRBV6-6 to TRBJ1-3, with D possibly matching TRBD1 (5 bases). This CDR3 contains 16 residues. Germline loops: CDR1 MNHNY, CDR2 SVGAGI (reference sequence). The CDR3 spells CASSSLGGHSGNTIDF. CDR3 coding DNA: TGTGCCAGCAGCTCCCTTGGGGGTCACTCTGGAAACACCATAGATTTT.

This clonotype was recorded many times. The V and J genes are TRBV20-1 and TRBJ2-1; tentative D call: TRBD2 (7 bases). The CDR3 contains 12 residues. CDR1 is DFQATT, CDR2 SNEGSKA, per germline (reference sequence). V was trimmed by 7 bases and J by 2 bases, leaving 9 bases between them. CDR3 DNA sequence: TGCAGTGGCGGGGGCCCCTACAATGAGCAGTTCTTC. This sequence encodes CSGGGPYNEQFF.

V usage is TRBV6-6 and J usage is TRBJ2-7; the match to TRBD2 covers 8 bases. The CDR3 extends over 14 amino acids. Germline-derived CDR1 and CDR2 are MNHNY and SVGAGI (reference sequence). Trimming took 2 bases from V and 6 from J; bases not matched to a gene: 6. In DNA, the CDR3 is TGTGCCAGCAGTTACGGCGGGGGGTACGGCGAGCAGTACTTC. Amino acid sequence: CASSYGGGYGEQYF.